These 2 T cell receptor beta chains came from one sample sequenced in a study of T-cell reconstitution after alpha-beta-depleted transplantation in children. TCRbeta library preparation incorporated unique molecular identifiers. TCRdb re-derived calls from the PCR reads in MiXCR, one entry per CDR3 protein. The table lists 150,000 to 250,000 distinct CDR3 sequences, approximately 15% of them singletons. The specimen comprised PBMCs from the stem cell graft donor, sampled from the stem cell graft. Source of these receptors: a human donor who donated a stem cell graft to a child with acute lymphoblastic leukemia.

This clonotype was counted at least ten times. The chain employs TRBV7-8 and TRBJ2-5; 7 nucleotides line up with TRBD1. Germline V gives CDR1 SGHVS, CDR2 FQNEAQ. There are 16 residues in the CDR3. V dropped 5 bases and J dropped 1; count of bases not matched to a gene: 10. The CDR3 is CASSHNRQGVQETQYF. The DNA of the CDR3 is TGTGCCAGCAGCCACAATAGACAGGGAGTCCAAGAGACCCAGTACTTC.

This clonotype appeared many times. The chain joins TRBV20-1 to TRBJ1-4; TRBD1 might be the D (5 bases). This CDR3 has 13 amino acids. V shed 8 bases and J shed 7 bases, with 17 bases lying between them. The germline V gene encodes CDR1 DFQATT and CDR2 SNEGSKA (reference sequence). CDR3 bases: TGCAGTACTCTTAGTGGGGGAGGTGAAAAACTGTTTTTT. It is translated as CSTLSGGGEKLFF.